The T cell receptor (beta chain) under discussion was sequenced for a study of Graves' ophthalmopathy and Graves' hyperthyroidism. On the study more broadly: In this cohort's terms, stable hyperthyroidism meant no ophthalmopathy by 18 months of follow-up. Study findings and constraints: Among thyroid clonotypes expanded above 0.001 frequency, most also appeared in blood. For separating ophthalmopathy from stable hyperthyroidism, a 13-signature model gave less than 90% sensitivity and 65% to 82% specificity.

J was trimmed by 3 bases and V by 4 bases; bases with no gene match: 6. Germline V gives CDR1 LNHDA, CDR2 SQIVND (reference sequence). The CDR3 contains 15 residues. Scientists amplified the TCR beta CDR3 regions from RNA transcripts. Investigators did first-round RT-PCR with HTBI primers, then second-round multiplex PCR. TCRdb re-called the multiplex PCR reads through MiXCR, storing one row per CDR3 protein. The table lists 580,000 or so distinct CDR3 sequences, just under 40% of them singletons, with 3.5% to 4.5% in the top ten. Patients were excluded if they had other autoimmune diseases or uncontrolled infections, and likewise if pregnancy or lactation applied. Notes on this clonotype: The antigen remains unidentified.

Input material: peripheral blood or thyroid tissue (not recorded which). The rearrangement joins TRBV19 to TRBJ1-5; 7 bases map to TRBD1. This receptor was taken from an adult man with Graves' hyperthyroidism. The CDR3 DNA sequence: TGTGCCAGTAGTAAACGACAGGGTTTCAATCAGCCCCAGCATTTT. Its protein product is CASSKRQGFNQPQHF.